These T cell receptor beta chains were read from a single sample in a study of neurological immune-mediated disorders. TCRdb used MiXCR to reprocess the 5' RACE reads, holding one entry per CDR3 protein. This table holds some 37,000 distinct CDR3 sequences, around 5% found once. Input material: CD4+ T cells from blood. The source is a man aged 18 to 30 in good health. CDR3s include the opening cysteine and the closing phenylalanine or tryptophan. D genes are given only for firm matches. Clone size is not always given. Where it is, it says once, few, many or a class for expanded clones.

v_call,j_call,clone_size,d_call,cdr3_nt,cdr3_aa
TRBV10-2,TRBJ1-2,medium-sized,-,TGCGCCAGCAGTGAGCCACTGTCCTATGGCTACACCTTC,CASSEPLSYGYTF
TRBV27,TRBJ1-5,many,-,TGTGCCAGCAGTTTAAACAGGAATCAGCCCCAGCATTTT,CASSLNRNQPQHF
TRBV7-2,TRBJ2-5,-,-,TGTGCCAACAGCTTAGCTCATACCCCAGAGACCCAGTACTTC,CANSLAHTPETQYF
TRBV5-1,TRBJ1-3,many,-,TGCGCCAGCGGCCAATTCCCAGGGTCTGGAAACACCATATATTTT,CASGQFPGSGNTIYF
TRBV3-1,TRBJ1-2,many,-,TGTGCCAGCAGCCAAGGACAGATCGGCTACACCTTC,CASSQGQIGYTF
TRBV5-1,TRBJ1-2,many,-,TGCGCCAGCAGCTTGGAGAGTGCATCGAGGGGGGGATATGGCTACACCTTC,CASSLESASRGGYGYTF
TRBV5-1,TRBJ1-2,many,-,TGCGCCAGCAGCTTGGAACCCGGGGGAGAGGGGATCTATGGCTACACCTTC,CASSLEPGGEGIYGYTF
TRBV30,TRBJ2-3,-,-,TGTGCCTGGAGTGTAATAGGGGGAAGGACAGATACGCAGTATTTT,CAWSVIGGRTDTQYF
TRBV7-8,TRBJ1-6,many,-,TGTGCCAGCAGCTTAGATCCGGGTTCACCCCTCCACTTT,CASSLDPGSPLHF
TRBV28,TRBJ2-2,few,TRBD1,TGTGCCAGCAGTTCGGGACAGGGGACCGGGGAGCTGTTTTTT,CASSSGQGTGELFF
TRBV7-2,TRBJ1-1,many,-,TGTGCCAGCAGCTTAGCAGGGGGGGTTGAAGCTTTCTTT,CASSLAGGVEAFF
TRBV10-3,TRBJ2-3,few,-,TGTGCCATCAAGTTTGGGGGCACAGATACGCAGTATTTT,CAIKFGGTDTQYF
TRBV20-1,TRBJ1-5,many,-,TGCAGTGCTAGAGACCCCGGCATAAGCAATCAGCCCCAGCATTTT,CSARDPGISNQPQHF
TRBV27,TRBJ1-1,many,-,TGTGCCAGCAGTCGAAGACAAGCCACTGAAGCTTTCTTT,CASSRRQATEAFF
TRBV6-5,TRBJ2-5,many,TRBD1,TGTGCCAGCAGTTACTCAGGGACAGGGAAGGAGACCCAGTACTTC,CASSYSGTGKETQYF
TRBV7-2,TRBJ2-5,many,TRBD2,TGTGCCAGCAGCCGTGGACTAGTCGCGGAGACCCAGTACTTC,CASSRGLVAETQYF
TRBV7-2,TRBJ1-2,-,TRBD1,TGTGCCATTAGCTATGGGACAGGAACAAACTATGGCTACACCTTC,CAISYGTGTNYGYTF
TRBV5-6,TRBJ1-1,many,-,TGTGCCAGCAGCTTGCAGGGGATGAACACTGAAGCTTTCTTT,CASSLQGMNTEAFF
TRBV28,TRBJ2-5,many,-,TGTGCCAGCACGGGGGGCCTCTCTAAAGAGACCCAGTACTTC,CASTGGLSKETQYF
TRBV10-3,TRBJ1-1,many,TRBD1,TGTGCCATCAGTGAATCGCGAGACAGGGGGCGGCCTGAAGCTTTCTTT,CAISESRDRGRPEAFF
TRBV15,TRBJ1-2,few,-,TGTGCCACCAGCAGAGCCGGAGAAGGTGACTATGGCTACACCTTC,CATSRAGEGDYGYTF
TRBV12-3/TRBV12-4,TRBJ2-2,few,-,TGTGCCAGCAGTTTTTACAGGGCGAACACCGGGGAGCTGTTTTTT,CASSFYRANTGELFF
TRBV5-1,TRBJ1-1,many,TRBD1,TGCGCCAGCAGCTTGGTACAGGGGATGAACACTGAAGCTTTCTTT,CASSLVQGMNTEAFF
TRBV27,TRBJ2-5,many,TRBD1,TGTGCCAGCAGTTCGGGACAGGCCCTGGGGGAGACCCAGTACTTC,CASSSGQALGETQYF
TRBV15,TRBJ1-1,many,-,TGTGCCACCAGCAGAGATCGAAGACGGATGATTAAAGCTTTCTTT,CATSRDRRRMIKAFF
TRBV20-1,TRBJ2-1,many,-,TGCAGTGTACCCCCGCGCATTGGGCCATCGACCTCCCATGAGCAGTTCTTC,CSVPPRIGPSTSHEQFF
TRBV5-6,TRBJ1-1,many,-,TGTGCCAGCAGCCAAGGAAGGCTTGAAGCTTTCTTT,CASSQGRLEAFF
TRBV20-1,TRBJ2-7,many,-,TGCAGTGCACTCTCATCGGGGGGCCCCGAGCAGTACTTC,CSALSSGGPEQYF
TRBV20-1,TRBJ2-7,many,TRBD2,TGCAGTGCGCGGACTAGCGGGGGCAACGAGCAGTACTTC,CSARTSGGNEQYF
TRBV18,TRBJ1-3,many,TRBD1,TGTGCCAGCTCACCACCACCCGTTTGGACAGTAAACAGGGGGCGAGGTGGGCTTCGAAACACCATATATTTT,CASSPPPVWTVNRGRGGLRNTIYF
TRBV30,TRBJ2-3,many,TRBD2,TGTGCCTGGAGTGTCGCGGGACTAGCGGACACAGATACGCAGTATTTT,CAWSVAGLADTDTQYF
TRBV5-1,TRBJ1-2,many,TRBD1,TGCGCCAGCAGCCCCGGTGGGCTACAGGGGGCAGACTATGGCTACACCTTC,CASSPGGLQGADYGYTF
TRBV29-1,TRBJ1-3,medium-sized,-,TGCAGCGTTGGGTTTACAGGGTCTTCTGGAAACACCATATATTTT,CSVGFTGSSGNTIYF
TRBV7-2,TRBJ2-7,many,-,TGTGCCAGCGCCAGTGGGATCTACGAGCAGTACTTC,CASASGIYEQYF
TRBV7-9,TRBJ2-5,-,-,TGTGCCAGCAGCTTCCAGGGGACCCAAGAGACCCAGTACTTC,CASSFQGTQETQYF
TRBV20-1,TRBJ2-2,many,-,TGCAGTGCTAGAGATTGGAACACCGGGGAGCTGTTTTTT,CSARDWNTGELFF
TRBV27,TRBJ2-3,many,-,TGTGCCAGCAGTTTACGAGACAACCCAGATACGCAGTATTTT,CASSLRDNPDTQYF
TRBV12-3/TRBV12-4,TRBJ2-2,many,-,TGTGCCAGCACCGGGACTTCGAACACCGGGGAGCTGTTTTTT,CASTGTSNTGELFF
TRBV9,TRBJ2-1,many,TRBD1,TGTGCCAGCAGCGTACAGACAGGGAACAATGAGCAGTTCTTC,CASSVQTGNNEQFF
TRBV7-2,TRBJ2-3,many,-,TGTGCCAGCAGCTTATTACCAGATACGCAGTATTTT,CASSLLPDTQYF
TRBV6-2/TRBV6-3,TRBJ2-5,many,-,TGTGCCAGCAGTTACATTGTAGGGACCCAGTACTTC,CASSYIVGTQYF
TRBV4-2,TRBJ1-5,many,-,TGTGCCAGCAGCCATTCCGGGGTTGATCAGCCCCAGCATTTT,CASSHSGVDQPQHF
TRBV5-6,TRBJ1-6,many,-,TGTGCCAGCAGCCCCCTTACAGAGGGAGGTGATTCACCCCTCCACTTT,CASSPLTEGGDSPLHF
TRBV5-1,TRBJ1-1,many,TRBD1,TGCGCCAGCAGCTTGGTCCCGGGACAGGGGAACACTGAAGCTTTCTTT,CASSLVPGQGNTEAFF
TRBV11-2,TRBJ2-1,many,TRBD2,TGTGCCAGCAGCTTAGCGGGGGGGGCATGGCCGTACAATGAGCAGTTCTTC,CASSLAGGAWPYNEQFF